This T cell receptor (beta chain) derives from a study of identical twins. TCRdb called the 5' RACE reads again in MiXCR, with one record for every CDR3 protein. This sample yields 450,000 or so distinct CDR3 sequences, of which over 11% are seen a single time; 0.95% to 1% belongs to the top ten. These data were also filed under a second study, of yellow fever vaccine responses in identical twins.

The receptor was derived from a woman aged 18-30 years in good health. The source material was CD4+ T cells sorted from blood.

The CDR3 sequence is CASSLRLAGGPLVYNEQFF. Here the CDR3 DNA reads TGTGCCAGCAGCTTGAGACTAGCGGGAGGGCCCCTAGTCTACAATGAGCAGTTCTTC. The rearrangement links TRBV7-8 to TRBJ2-1, with 14 bases fitting TRBD2. The junction had 10 bases not matched to a gene; V was cut back by 3 bases and J by 3 bases. The CDR3 covers 19 residues. Germline V gene lookup returns CDR1 SGHVS and CDR2 FQNEAQ. Drawing the rest from reference TRBV7-8 and TRBJ2-1, the complete variable domain is GAGVSQSPRYKVAKRGQDVALRCDPISGHVSLFWYQQALGQGPEFLTYFQNEAQLDKSGLPSDRFFAERPEGSVSTLKIQRTQQEDSAVYLCASSLRLAGGPLVYNEQFFGPGTRLTVL.